This T cell receptor beta chain appears in the sequencing data of a study of T cells in Graves' hyperthyroidism and ophthalmopathy (dated by TCRdb to about 2019). Context from the whole study: Peripheral blood was collected at initial diagnosis, before any treatment. TCR V-J signatures able to tell the groups apart were searched for in a discovery cohort of 90 to 100 patients, of whom fewer than 45 had Graves' ophthalmopathy and about 60 had stable Graves' hyperthyroidism. An independent validation cohort of fewer than 20 hyperthyroidism patients and 17 patients who later progressed to ophthalmopathy tested prospective prediction of ophthalmopathy. For training and testing, the approximately 92 patients in the discovery cohort were randomly divided in a 7:3 ratio. In six Graves' hyperthyroidism patients, the study also compared T-cell repertoires from thyroid tissue with T-cell repertoires from blood. Following sampling, methimazole starting at 30 mg daily was given to hyperthyroidism patients, and high-dose intravenous methylprednisolone was given to ophthalmopathy patients. The paper describes TCR Vbeta CDR3 sequencing of about 140 peripheral blood samples, made up of about 41 ophthalmopathy patients, some 80 hyperthyroidism patients and some 17 progressor patients. Overall study outcomes, separate from this receptor: Blood samples also contained most of the expanded thyroid clonotypes (frequency above 0.001), which suggests that blood repertoires may reflect thyroid immune responses. In validation, the model predicted progression to ophthalmopathy with roughly 66% sensitivity and 72.22% specificity, a median of 6.5 months before onset. A 13 V-J signature model separated ophthalmopathy from stable hyperthyroidism, with approximately 87% sensitivity and 81.08% specificity in cross-validation and 80%/75% in testing. Sample size was not statistically predetermined, and blinding of investigators to group allocation was not performed.

This clonotype was seen at least ten times. Which antigen it targets is not known. Within one base of it there is no much larger clone, and no base qualities were kept. Moderately to severely active disease, a Clinical Activity Score of at least 3, a NOSPECS grade of at least 4, and a duration under 3 months were present in ophthalmopathy patients. Any patient with an uncontrolled infection, another autoimmune disease, pregnancy or lactation was excluded. Clinical symptoms, serum thyroxine and TRAb, thyroid ultrasound, and orbital computed tomography formed the basis for the diagnoses. PBMCs were isolated from roughly 10 ml of fresh peripheral blood by Ficoll-Paque density gradient centrifugation. Total RNA was extracted using Trizol reagent, and RNA quality was assessed on an Agilent 2100 Bioanalyzer. The TCR beta CDR3 regions were amplified from RNA transcripts. A first-round RT-PCR of the TCR CDR3 used the HTBI primer set with the Qiagen OneStep RT-PCR kit. Libraries were constructed in a second round of multiplex PCR, after which size selection and purification were performed. Libraries were sequenced paired-end with 100 bp reads on an Illumina HiSeq2000. Per the source publication's procedure: Raw data were processed with SOAPnuke, discarding reads with adapters, uncalled bases, mean Phred below 15, or no exact constant-primer or identifier match. High-quality paired reads were merged using COPE v1.2.5, and each unique nucleotide sequence was defined as a clonotype. Clonotypes were aligned to IMGT TRBV, TRBD and TRBJ reference segments using MiTCR v1.1. Analysis was restricted to V-J combinations with a frequency above 0.0001, which covered over 98% of repertoires. The TCS score was defined as the ratio of F50 (clonal expansion) to E x V (chaos), calculated using BLOSUM62-based TCRdist between CDR3 peptides within each V-J. Welch's t-statistics and random forest reduced roughly 500 V-J features to roughly 13, which were used in a naive Bayes classifier (R e1071). TCRdb reanalyzed the raw reads on its own, using fastp at Q25 for trimming and MiXCR for clone calling, and kept in-frame beta chains. One record per CDR3 amino acid sequence lists the most common genes and DNA. TCRdb's processing, not the study's, gives the V and J calls here. The sample table lists more than 300,000 distinct CDR3 sequences, around 20% of them with a count of one. The ten biggest clones cover 40% of the sample.

The V end loses 5 bases and the J end loses 9 bases, and a stretch of 20 bases separates them. The CDR3 contains 15 residues, cysteine and phenylalanine counted. Only the CDR3 DNA is retained, 45 bases long and in frame from the first base. The sequenced material came from blood. The sequence is built from TRBV12-3 or TRBV12-4 and TRBJ1-5; the D gene is perhaps TRBD1, from 6 matching bases. The TCR was taken from a man aged 18-30 years with Graves' ophthalmopathy. The CDR3: CASSPRGQASGPQHF. The DNA reads TGTGCCAGCAGTCCCCGGGGGCAGGCCTCAGGGCCCCAGCATTTT.